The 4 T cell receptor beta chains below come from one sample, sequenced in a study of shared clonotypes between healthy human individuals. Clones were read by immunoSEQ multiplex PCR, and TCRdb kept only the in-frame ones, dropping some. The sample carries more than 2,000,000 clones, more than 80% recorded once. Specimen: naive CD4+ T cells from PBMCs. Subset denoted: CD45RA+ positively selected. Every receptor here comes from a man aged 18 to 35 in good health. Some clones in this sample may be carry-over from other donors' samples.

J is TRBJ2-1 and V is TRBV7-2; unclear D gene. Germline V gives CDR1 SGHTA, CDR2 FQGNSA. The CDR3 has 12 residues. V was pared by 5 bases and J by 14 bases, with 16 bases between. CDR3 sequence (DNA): TGTGCCAGCAGCCCCAAACCCCGCCCGGAGTTCTTC. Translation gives CASSPKPRPEFF.

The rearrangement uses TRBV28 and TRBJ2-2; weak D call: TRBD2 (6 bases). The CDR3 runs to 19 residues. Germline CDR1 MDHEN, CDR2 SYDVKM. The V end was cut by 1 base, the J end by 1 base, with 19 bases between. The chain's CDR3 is CASSLSYPRGWGNTGELFF. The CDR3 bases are TGTGCCAGCAGTTTATCCTACCCCCGGGGGTGGGGGAACACCGGGGAGCTGTTTTTT.

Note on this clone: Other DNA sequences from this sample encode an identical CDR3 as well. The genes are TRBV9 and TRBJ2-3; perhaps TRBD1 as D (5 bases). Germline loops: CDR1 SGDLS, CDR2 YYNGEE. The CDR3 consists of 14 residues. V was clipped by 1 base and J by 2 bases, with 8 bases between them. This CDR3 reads CASSVRGTTDTQYF. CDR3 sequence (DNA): TGTGCCAGCAGCGTAAGGGGTACCACAGATACGCAGTATTTT.

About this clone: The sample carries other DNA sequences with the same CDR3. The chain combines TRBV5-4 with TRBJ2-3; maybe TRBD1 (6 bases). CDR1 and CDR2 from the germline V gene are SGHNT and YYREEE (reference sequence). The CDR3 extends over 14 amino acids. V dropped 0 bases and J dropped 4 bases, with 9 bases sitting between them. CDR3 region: CASSLARGPDTQYF. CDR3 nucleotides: TGTGCCAGCAGCTTGGCCAGGGGACCAGATACGCAGTATTTT.